This T cell receptor (beta chain) was sequenced for a study of shared clonotypes between healthy human individuals. Study-wide results and limits: Clonotype sharing across donors was expected to vary with sequencing depth.

V dropped 3 bases and J dropped 5 bases, with 13 bases sitting between them. CDR3 length: 14 residues. Germline lookup yields CDR1 PRHDT and CDR2 FYEKMQ (reference sequence). This table comes from immunoSEQ multiplex PCR, and its TCRdb copy is limited to in-frame clones, with some not included. Counted here are fewer than 700,000 clones, around three quarters occurring once; the ten biggest clones make up 12%. A note on this clone: Its antigen is currently unknown.

This receptor was obtained from a woman aged 40-49 years in good health. Some clones in this sample may be carry-over from other donors' samples. V usage is TRBV13 and J usage is TRBJ2-5; D remains ambiguous. The specimen sequenced was PBMCs. CDR3 bases: TGTGCCAGCAGCTTCACGGGCCTGGGGGAGACCCAGTACTTC. Its protein is CASSFTGLGETQYF.